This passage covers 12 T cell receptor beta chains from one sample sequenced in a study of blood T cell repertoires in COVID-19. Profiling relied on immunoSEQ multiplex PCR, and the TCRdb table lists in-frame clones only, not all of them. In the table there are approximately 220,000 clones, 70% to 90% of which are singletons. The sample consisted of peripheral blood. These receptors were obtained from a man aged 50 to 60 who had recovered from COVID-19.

The CDR3 loop is CASSIGSGRGPYNEQFF. CDR3 in DNA: TGTGCCAGTAGTATAGGTAGCGGGAGAGGCCCCTACAATGAGCAGTTCTTC. This chain uses TRBV19 with TRBJ2-1, with TRBD2 matching 9 bases. The germline V gene encodes CDR1 LNHDA and CDR2 SQIVND (reference sequence). This CDR3 spans 17 amino acids. V lost 1 base to trimming and J lost 2 bases; unmatched junction nucleotides: 6.

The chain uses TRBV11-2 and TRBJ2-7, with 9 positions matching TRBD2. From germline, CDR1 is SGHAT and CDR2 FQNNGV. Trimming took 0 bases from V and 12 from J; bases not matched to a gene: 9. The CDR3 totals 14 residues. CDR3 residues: CASSLETSGGRRYF. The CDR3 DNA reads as TGTGCCAGCAGCTTAGAGACTAGCGGAGGCCGCCGGTACTTC.

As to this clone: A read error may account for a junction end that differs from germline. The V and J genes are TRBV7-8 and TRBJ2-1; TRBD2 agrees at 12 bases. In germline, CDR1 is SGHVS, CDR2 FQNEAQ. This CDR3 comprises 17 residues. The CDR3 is CASSLAILAGGGNEQFF. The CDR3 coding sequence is TGTGCCAGCAGCCTAGCAATTCTAGCGGGAGGGGGCAATGAGCAGTTCTTC. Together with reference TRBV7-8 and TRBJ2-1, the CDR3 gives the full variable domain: GAGVSQSPRYKVAKRGQDVALRCDPISGHVSLFWYQQALGQGPEFLTYFQNEAQLDKSGLPSDRFFAERPEGSVSTLKIQRTQQEDSAVYLCASSLAILAGGGNEQFFGPGTRLTVL.

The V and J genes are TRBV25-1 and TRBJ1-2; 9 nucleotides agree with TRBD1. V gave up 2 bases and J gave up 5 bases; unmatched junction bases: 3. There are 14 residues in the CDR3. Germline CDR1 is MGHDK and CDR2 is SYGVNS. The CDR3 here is CASSETGGAYGYTF. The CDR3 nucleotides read TGTGCCAGCAGTGAAACAGGGGGCGCGTATGGCTACACCTTC.

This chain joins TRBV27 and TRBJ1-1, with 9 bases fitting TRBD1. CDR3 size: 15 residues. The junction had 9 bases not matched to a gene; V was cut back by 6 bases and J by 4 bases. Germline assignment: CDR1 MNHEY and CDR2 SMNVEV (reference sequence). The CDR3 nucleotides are TGTGCCAGCAGGGTCTCCGGGACAGGGATCACTGAAGCTTTCTTT. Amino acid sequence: CASRVSGTGITEAFF.

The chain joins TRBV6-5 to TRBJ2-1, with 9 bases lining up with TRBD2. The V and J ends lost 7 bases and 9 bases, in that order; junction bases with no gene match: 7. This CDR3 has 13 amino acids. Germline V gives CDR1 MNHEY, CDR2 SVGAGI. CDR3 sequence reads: CASTVAGAGEQFF. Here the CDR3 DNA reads TGTGCCAGCACCGTAGCGGGAGCTGGTGAGCAGTTCTTC.

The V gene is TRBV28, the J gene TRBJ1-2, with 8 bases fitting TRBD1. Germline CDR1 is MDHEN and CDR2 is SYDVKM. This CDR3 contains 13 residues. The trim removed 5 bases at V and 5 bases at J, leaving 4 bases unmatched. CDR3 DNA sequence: TGTGCCAGCAGTCCAGGACAGGGATATGGCTACACCTTC. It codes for CASSPGQGYGYTF.

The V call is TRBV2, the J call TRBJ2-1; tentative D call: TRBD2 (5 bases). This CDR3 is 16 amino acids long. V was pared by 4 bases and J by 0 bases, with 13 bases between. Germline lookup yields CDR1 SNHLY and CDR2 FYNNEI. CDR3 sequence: CASSGDSESSYNEQFF. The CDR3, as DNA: TGTGCCAGCAGTGGTGATAGCGAAAGCTCCTACAATGAGCAGTTCTTC.

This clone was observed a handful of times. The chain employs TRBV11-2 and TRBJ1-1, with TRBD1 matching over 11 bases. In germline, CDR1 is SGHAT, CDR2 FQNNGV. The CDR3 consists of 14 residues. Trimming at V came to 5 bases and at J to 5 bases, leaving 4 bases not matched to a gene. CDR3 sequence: CASSLRDRGTEAFF. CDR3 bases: TGTGCCAGCAGCCTAAGGGACAGGGGGACTGAAGCTTTCTTT.

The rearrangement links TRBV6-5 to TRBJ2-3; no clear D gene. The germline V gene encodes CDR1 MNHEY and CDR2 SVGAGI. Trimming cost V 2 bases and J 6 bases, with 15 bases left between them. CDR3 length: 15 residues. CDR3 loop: CASSYRVEESDTQYF. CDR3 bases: TGTGCCAGCAGTTACCGGGTGGAAGAGTCGGATACGCAGTATTTT.

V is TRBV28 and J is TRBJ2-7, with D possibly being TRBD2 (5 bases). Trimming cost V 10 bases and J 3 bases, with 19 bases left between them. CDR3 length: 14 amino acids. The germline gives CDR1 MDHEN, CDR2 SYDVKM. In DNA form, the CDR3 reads TGTGCCAACCCCCCCGGGATCCTGATCTACGAGCAGTACTTC. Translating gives CANPPGILIYEQYF.

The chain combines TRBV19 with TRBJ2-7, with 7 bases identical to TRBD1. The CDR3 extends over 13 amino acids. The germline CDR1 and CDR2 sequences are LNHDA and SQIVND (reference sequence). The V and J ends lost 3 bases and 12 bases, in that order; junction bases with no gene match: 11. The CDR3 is CASSIGDRAGLYF. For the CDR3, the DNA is TGTGCCAGTAGTATCGGAGACAGGGCTGGTCTGTACTTC.